Presented here are 27 T cell receptor beta chains from one specimen sequenced in a study of Ad26.COV2.S vaccination and SARS-CoV-2 variants. The method was immunoSEQ multiplex PCR; TCRdb's version includes in-frame clones alone and lacks a portion of them. The sample holds 410,000 or so clones, about 90% seen once. The treatment is: approximately 18 received Ad26.COV2.S at low or high dose, single or two shots; several received placebo; per-sample allocation not given. Day 63 after the first injection of vaccine or placebo was the sampling time. The source material was peripheral blood, sampled in a trial of Ad26.COV2.S vaccine versus placebo. These receptors were obtained from a person between 18 and 60 years old who received the Ad26.COV2.S COVID-19 vaccine or a placebo.

V gene TRBV11-3 combines with J gene TRBJ2-5; 8 positions agree with TRBD2. With V trimmed by 5 bases and J by 4 bases, 9 bases remained unmatched. The length of the CDR3 is 15 residues. The germline gives CDR1 SGHNT, CDR2 YENEEA. CDR3 DNA: TGTGCCAGCAGCCCTGGTCCTAGCGGGTCAGAGACCCAGTACTTC. This gives the protein CASSPGPSGSETQYF.

The rearrangement links TRBV9 to TRBJ1-2; D is uncertain. The V gene lost 0 bases and the J gene lost 4 bases, with 13 bases spanning the gap. Per the germline V gene, CDR1 is SGDLS and CDR2 is YYNGEE. The CDR3 covers 15 residues. This CDR3 is CASSVGEGFIYGYTF. In DNA form, the CDR3 reads TGTGCCAGCAGCGTAGGTGAAGGGTTCATCTATGGCTACACCTTC. Complete variable domain (other parts from reference TRBV9 and TRBJ1-2): DSGVTQTPKHLITATGQRVTLRCSPRSGDLSVYWYQQSLDQGLQFLIQYYNGEERAKGNILERFSAQQFPDLHSELNLSSLELGDSALYFCASSVGEGFIYGYTFGSGTRLTVV.

This sequence joins TRBV18 and TRBJ1-1; no clear D gene. The V gene's germline CDR1 is KGHSH and CDR2 LQKENI. With 1 base removed from V and 4 bases from J, the gap between germline ends came to 10 bases. The CDR3 has 14 amino acids. The CDR3 DNA sequence: TGTGCCAGCTCACCACTCGGGGTGGGCACTGAAGCTTTCTTT. Translating it yields CASSPLGVGTEAFF.

The gene calls are TRBV7-8 and TRBJ2-7; D remains unclear. Trimming took off 3 bases at V and 3 bases at J, with 9 bases between the two ends. The germline V gene has CDR1 SGHVS and CDR2 FQNEAQ. The CDR3 is 13 amino acids. CDR3 in DNA: TGTGCCAGCAGCTTGGAAATAATCTACGAGCAGTACTTC. Translating gives CASSLEIIYEQYF.

The chain has TRBV18 and TRBJ2-3; weak D call: TRBD1 (6 bases). This CDR3 spans 15 amino acids. The V gene's germline CDR1 is KGHSH and CDR2 LQKENI. Trimming shortened V by 4 bases and J by 4 bases, and 15 bases separated the two germline ends. Written as DNA, the CDR3 is TGTGCCAGCTCACTGACCAAGGGGGTGGCAGATACGCAGTATTTT. Residues: CASSLTKGVADTQYF.

The chain combines TRBV28 with TRBJ2-3; perhaps TRBD1 as D (6 bases). V shed 6 bases and J shed 4 bases, with 20 bases lying between them. Germline V gene sequence: CDR1 MDHEN, CDR2 SYDVKM. This CDR3 has 16 amino acids. The CDR3 reads CASSPRGRVAADTQYF. For the CDR3, the DNA is TGTGCCAGCAGCCCCAGGGGTCGGGTAGCAGCAGATACGCAGTATTTT.

This sequence joins TRBV15 and TRBJ2-7; TRBD1 might be the D (5 bases). The CDR3 has 17 amino acids. CDR1 is LNHNV, CDR2 YYDKDF, per germline (reference sequence). Trimming left V 1 base short and J 0 bases short, with 16 bases between. CDR3 residues: CATSRAPGHVSSYEQYF. Here the CDR3 DNA reads TGTGCCACCAGCAGAGCCCCAGGACACGTAAGCTCCTACGAGCAGTACTTC.

The gene calls are TRBV3-1 (or the pseudogene TRBV3-2) and TRBJ2-3, with TRBD1 matching over 11 bases. This CDR3 has 17 amino acids. Germline CDR1 and CDR2: LGHDT and YNNKEL (reference sequence). Trimming removed 2 bases from V and 5 bases from J; junction bases left unmatched: 9. The CDR3 here is CASSQNLGQGAEDTQYF. The DNA of the CDR3 is TGTGCCAGCAGCCAAAACCTCGGACAGGGGGCAGAAGATACGCAGTATTTT.

The rearrangement uses TRBV19 and TRBJ1-2; D perhaps matches TRBD1 (5 bases). The germline V gene encodes CDR1 LNHDA and CDR2 SQIVND (reference sequence). The CDR3 consists of 14 residues. Deletions cut 7 bases from V and 3 bases from J, with 15 bases between. The CDR3 region has the DNA TGTGCCAGTACCCTTATGGGGACGGACTATGGCTACACCTTC. Its protein is CASTLMGTDYGYTF. The whole variable domain, filled in from reference TRBV19 and TRBJ1-2, reads DGGITQSPKYLFRKEGQNVTLSCEQNLNHDAMYWYRQDPGQGLRLIYYSQIVNDFQKGDIAEGYSVSREKKESFPLTVTSAQKNPTAFYLCASTLMGTDYGYTFGSGTRLTVV.

The chain has TRBV5-4 and TRBJ1-3, with TRBD1 matching over 7 bases. The CDR3 contains 15 residues. Per the germline V gene, CDR1 is SGHNT and CDR2 is YYREEE (reference sequence). V shed 4 bases, J shed 2 bases, and the junction held 6 bases outside the gene matches. Written as DNA, the CDR3 is TGTGCCAGCAGCCTCGACAGGGTGGCTGGAAACACCATATATTTT. Encoded protein: CASSLDRVAGNTIYF. The entire variable domain, with the rest obtained from reference TRBV5-4 and TRBJ1-3, is as follows: ETGVTQSPTHLIKTRGQQVTLRCSSQSGHNTVSWYQQALGQGPQFIFQYYREEENGRGNFPPRFSGLQFPNYSSELNVNALELDDSALYLCASSLDRVAGNTIYFGEGSWLTVV.

V is TRBV19 and J is TRBJ1-1; possibly TRBD1 for D (5 bases). The CDR3 contains 16 residues. Between the trimmed V and J ends, which lost 1 base and 0 bases, there was a span of 12 bases. Germline CDR1 is LNHDA and CDR2 is SQIVND (reference sequence). The CDR3 here is CASSIGGRSMNTEAFF. CDR3 in DNA: TGTGCCAGTAGTATAGGGGGACGTAGCATGAACACTGAAGCTTTCTTT.

V is TRBV30 and J is TRBJ1-4; weak D call: TRBD1 (5 bases). CDR3 length equals 13 residues. Per germline, CDR1 GTSNPN and CDR2 SVGIG (reference sequence). The V end lost 4 bases, the J end lost 6 bases, and 12 bases lay between the germline ends. The CDR3 DNA is TGTGCCTGGACTCGCAGGGCCTATGAAAAACTGTTTTTT. It specifies CAWTRRAYEKLFF. The full variable domain, rest sourced from reference TRBV30 and TRBJ1-4, is SQTIHQWPATLVQPVGSPLSLECTVEGTSNPNLYWYRQAAGRGLQLLFYSVGIGQISSEVPQNLSASRPQDRQFILSSKKLLLSDSGFYLCAWTRRAYEKLFFGSGTQLSVL.

Written as DNA, the CDR3 is TGTGCCAGCACACGTGGGGACAGAACTTCACCCCTCCACTTT. It codes for CASTRGDRTSPLHF. The chain carries TRBV27 and TRBJ1-6; 7 bases fit TRBD1. The trim removed 7 bases at V and 9 bases at J, leaving 9 bases unmatched. Germline CDR1 reads MNHEY; CDR2 reads SMNVEV (reference sequence). There are 14 residues in the CDR3.

The CDR3 nucleotides are TGTGCCAGCAGCCCTGACAGGGCGATTGAGCAGTTCTTC. Protein: CASSPDRAIEQFF. V is TRBV6-6 and J is TRBJ2-1; 7 positions match TRBD1. The CDR3 loop spans 13 amino acids. CDR1 MNHNY and CDR2 SVGAGI come from the germline V gene (reference sequence). J lost 9 bases, V lost 6 bases, and 8 bases had no gene match.

The chain carries TRBV24-1 and TRBJ2-6; TRBD1 matches at 9 bases. Looked up from germline, CDR1 is KGHDR and CDR2 is SFDVKD. The CDR3 runs 19 residues. V gave up 7 bases and J gave up 1 base; unmatched junction bases: 13. CDR3 nucleotides: TGTGCCACCAGCATAACACCGGGACAGGGAGTTTCTGGGGCCAACGTCCTGACTTTC. Protein product: CATSITPGQGVSGANVLTF.

J is TRBJ2-5 and V is TRBV7-9, with TRBD1 matching over 7 bases. Germline trimming cut 2 bases from V and 1 base from J; bases unmatched to any gene: 10. The CDR3 spans 17 residues. Germline assignment: CDR1 SEHNR and CDR2 FQNEAQ (reference sequence). DNA of the CDR3: TGTGCCAGCAGCTTACCTCCCCCCGGGACAGCCCAAGAGACCCAGTACTTC. Translated: CASSLPPPGTAQETQYF. Variable domain in full (rest from reference TRBV7-9 and TRBJ2-5): DTGVSQNPRHKITKRGQNVTFRCDPISEHNRLYWYRQTLGQGPEFLTYFQNEAQLEKSRLLSDRFSAERPKGSFSTLEIQRTEQGDSAMYLCASSLPPPGTAQETQYFGPGTRLLVL.

The rearrangement links TRBV7-8 to TRBJ2-1, with 13 bases lining up with TRBD2. Germline trimming cut 2 bases from V and 2 bases from J; bases unmatched to any gene: 6. The CDR3 spans 18 residues. Germline V gene data show CDR1 as SGHVS and CDR2 as FQNEAQ. The CDR3 DNA reads TGTGCCAGCAGCTTAATCACTAGCGGGGGGGCCGCCTACAATGAGCAGTTCTTC. Amino acid sequence: CASSLITSGGAAYNEQFF.

For this clone: Other DNA sequences of this sample code for an identical CDR3. This chain uses TRBV7-2 with TRBJ1-1; 9 bases agree with TRBD1. Germline CDR1 and CDR2: SGHTA and FQGNSA. This CDR3 has 14 residues. Germline trimming cut 4 bases from V and 4 bases from J; bases unmatched to any gene: 4. CDR3 protein: CASSSQGAGTEAFF. The CDR3 nucleotides read TGTGCCAGCAGCTCACAGGGGGCCGGCACTGAAGCTTTCTTT.

The chain is built from TRBV4-3 and TRBJ1-4; tentative D call: TRBD1 (6 bases). CDR1 and CDR2 from the germline V gene are LGHNA and YSLEER. The CDR3 runs to 15 residues. V was clipped by 2 bases and J by 4 bases, with 11 bases between them. The CDR3, as DNA: TGCGCCAGCAGCCAATCAAGGGGGGGTAATGAAAAACTGTTTTTT. This gives the protein CASSQSRGGNEKLFF.

The chain couples TRBV18 to TRBJ2-7, with TRBD2 matching 10 bases. V was pared by 10 bases and J by 5 bases, with 8 bases of the junction left unmatched. This CDR3 has 13 amino acids. Germline V gene lookup returns CDR1 KGHSH and CDR2 LQKENI. CDR3 DNA sequence: TGTGCCACCGAAGAGCGGGGGGGAAACGAGCAGTACTTC. Translated, it gives CATEERGGNEQYF.

In regard to this clone: Other DNA sequences in the sample encode the same CDR3. The V and J genes are TRBV18 and TRBJ1-5, with 9 positions matching TRBD1. Trimming took 3 bases from V and 4 from J; bases not matched to a gene: 1. The CDR3 contains 14 residues. Germline assignment: CDR1 KGHSH and CDR2 LQKENI. Here the CDR3 reads CASSPGTGNQPQHF. The CDR3 DNA sequence: TGTGCCAGCTCACCCGGGACAGGGAATCAGCCCCAGCATTTT.

The J gene is TRBJ2-2, the V gene TRBV5-6, with 11 bases fitting TRBD1. V was pared by 3 bases and J by 3 bases, with 1 base of the junction left unmatched. There are 15 residues in the CDR3. Germline V gives CDR1 SGHDT, CDR2 YYEEEE. This CDR3 is CASSWDRGDTGELFF. The CDR3 DNA follows: TGTGCCAGCAGCTGGGACAGGGGGGACACCGGGGAGCTGTTTTTT.

The chain employs TRBV3-1 (or the pseudogene TRBV3-2) and TRBJ2-2; D call uncertain. Germline CDR1 is LGHDT and CDR2 is YNNKEL (reference sequence). V gave up 1 base and J gave up 0 bases, with 15 bases separating them. The CDR3 consists of 18 residues. The CDR3 here is CASSQVSWLRPNTGELFF. The CDR3 DNA reads TGTGCCAGCAGCCAAGTTTCTTGGCTGCGACCGAACACCGGGGAGCTGTTTTTT.

This chain connects TRBV4-1 to TRBJ2-2; D is unresolved. Trimming shortened V by 0 bases and J by 4 bases, and 15 bases separated the two germline ends. CDR1 is MGHRA and CDR2 is YSYEKL in the germline V gene. The CDR3 loop spans 17 amino acids. The CDR3 nucleotides are TGCGCCAGCAGCCAAGACCCCACCCGCGGCAGCACCGGGGAGCTGTTTTTT. Translating gives CASSQDPTRGSTGELFF.

The chain links TRBV6-2 or TRBV6-3 to TRBJ2-3; D call uncertain. The CDR3 is 15 amino acids. The V gene lost 2 bases and the J gene lost 6 bases, with 15 bases spanning the gap. Germline V gene sequence: CDR1 MNHEY, CDR2 SVGEGT. CDR3: CASSYRAEMADTQYF. CDR3 bases: TGTGCCAGCAGTTACCGGGCGGAAATGGCCGATACGCAGTATTTT.

This clone came up a few times. The rearrangement links TRBV11-2 to TRBJ2-3, with 11 bases that match TRBD2. With V trimmed by 5 bases and J by 1 base, 5 bases remained unmatched. The length of the CDR3 is 16 residues. Germline assignment: CDR1 SGHAT and CDR2 FQNNGV. In DNA, the CDR3 is TGTGCCAGCAGCCGTCATAGCGGGGGGGGCACAGATACGCAGTATTTT. Protein: CASSRHSGGGTDTQYF.

This clone was counted a single time. The V call is TRBV5-1, the J call TRBJ2-5, with a tentative D call TRBD2 (7 bases). The V and J ends lost 3 bases and 3 bases respectively, with 18 bases between them. From germline, CDR1 is SGHRS and CDR2 YFSETQ. The CDR3 extends over 16 amino acids. Here the CDR3 reads CASSSSGGGEEETQYF. CDR3 sequence (DNA): TGCGCCAGCAGCTCTAGTGGCGGGGGCGAAGAAGAGACCCAGTACTTC.